A single sample gave rise to the 14 T cell receptor beta chains below, sequenced in a study of T cell responses to AZD1222 COVID-19 vaccine. Clones were sequenced by immunoSEQ multiplex PCR, and TCRdb holds only the in-frame ones, with some missing. The sample lists some 150,000 clones, 88% occurring once. The sequencing here drew on peripheral blood, taken 28 days after the second dose of the MenACWY control vaccine. The receptors were gathered from an adult who received the MenACWY meningococcal vaccine as a control.

The chain employs TRBV5-6 and TRBJ1-6; no definite D call. Germline assignment: CDR1 SGHDT and CDR2 YYEEEE. The CDR3 runs 15 residues. Trimming took 1 base from V and 1 from J, leaving 6 bases between them. CDR3 in amino acids: CASSLRGSYNSPLHF. DNA of the CDR3: TGTGCCAGCAGCTTGCGGGGTTCCTATAATTCACCCCTCCACTTT. Drawing the rest from reference TRBV5-6 and TRBJ1-6, the complete variable domain is DAGVTQSPTHLIKTRGQQVTLRCSPKSGHDTVSWYQQALGQGPQFIFQYYEEEERQRGNFPDRFSGHQFPNYSSELNVNALLLGDSALYLCASSLRGSYNSPLHFGNGTRLTVT.

The V gene is TRBV19, the J gene TRBJ1-2, with 7 bases fitting TRBD1. The CDR3 runs 14 residues. CDR1 and CDR2 (germline): LNHDA, SQIVND (reference sequence). J lost 8 bases, V lost 1 base, and 7 bases had no gene match. In DNA form, the CDR3 reads TGTGCCAGTAGTATAGTCGAACAGGGGCGCGGCTACACCTTC. Amino acid sequence: CASSIVEQGRGYTF.

This chain connects TRBV6-2 or TRBV6-3 to TRBJ1-5, with 7 bases identical to TRBD1. Germline trimming cut 4 bases from V and 2 bases from J; bases unmatched to any gene: 8. Germline values: CDR1 MNHEY, CDR2 SVGEGT. The CDR3 spans 16 residues. As DNA, the CDR3 is TGTGCCAGCAGTTTTGGGACAGTCGGACGCAATCAGCCCCAGCATTTT. Protein sequence: CASSFGTVGRNQPQHF.

The rearrangement links TRBV5-1 to TRBJ1-1; D ambiguous. V lost 4 bases to trimming and J lost 6 bases, with 7 bases between them. CDR1 is SGHRS and CDR2 is YFSETQ in the germline V gene. This CDR3 region has 11 residues. Here the CDR3 DNA reads TGCGCCAGCAGCCTGCCCCCTGAAGCTTTCTTT. Its protein is CASSLPPEAFF.

The rearrangement links TRBV6-6 to TRBJ2-5; D unclear. The CDR3 loop spans 13 amino acids. Trimming cost V 5 bases and J 3 bases, with 10 bases left between them. The germline CDR1 and CDR2 sequences are MNHNY and SVGAGI (reference sequence). The CDR3 bases are TGTGCCAGCAGTGGTGGAGAAAAAGAGACCCAGTACTTC. It is translated as CASSGGEKETQYF.

The chain couples TRBV27 to TRBJ1-2; D perhaps matches TRBD1 (5 bases). The CDR3 runs 13 residues. V lost 8 bases, J lost 6 bases, and 16 bases lay in between. Per germline, CDR1 MNHEY and CDR2 SMNVEV (reference sequence). The DNA for the CDR3 is TGTGCCAGCGGATTCTATGGGGGGAATGGCTACACCTTC. This sequence encodes CASGFYGGNGYTF.

For this clone: At one end, the junction sequence differs from germline, possibly due to a read error. The chain employs TRBV11-1 and TRBJ1-1, with D maybe TRBD1 (6 bases). This CDR3 comprises 14 residues. Looked up from germline, CDR1 is SGHAT and CDR2 is FQDESV (reference sequence). CDR3 sequence: CASSSDRTALREVF. The CDR3 DNA reads TGTGCCAGCAGTTCCGACCGGACAGCCCTCCGAGAAGTTTTT.

In its sample, this clone was seen once. This chain links TRBV7-2 with TRBJ1-4, with D tentatively TRBD1 (6 bases). The germline V and J ends were trimmed by 5 bases and 3 bases, with 13 bases remaining between them. The CDR3 is made up of 15 amino acids. The germline V gene has CDR1 SGHTA and CDR2 FQGNSA. CDR3 sequence reads: CASSRHRVPNEKLFF. Here the CDR3 DNA reads TGTGCCAGCAGCAGACACAGGGTGCCTAATGAAAAACTGTTTTTT.

The gene calls are TRBV5-3 and TRBJ1-5; 9 bases fit TRBD1. TRBV5-3 is an open reading frame, and its role is uncertain. This CDR3 is built from 15 residues. Germline trimming cut 4 bases from V and 2 bases from J; bases unmatched to any gene: 4. The CDR3 DNA sequence: TGTGCCAGAAGCCCCCGGGACAGGGGCAATCAGCCCCAGCATTTT. Translated: CARSPRDRGNQPQHF.

This clone was seen only a few times. This sequence joins TRBV6-1 and TRBJ1-2, with D maybe TRBD1 (6 bases). Germline loops: CDR1 MNHNS, CDR2 SASEGT. CDR3 length equals 14 residues. Trimming removed 1 base at V and 3 bases at J, with 9 bases between. CDR3 sequence reads: CASSEGTEYYGYTF. CDR3 DNA: TGTGCCAGCAGTGAAGGGACAGAATACTATGGCTACACCTTC.

The V gene is TRBV2, the J gene TRBJ1-1; D gene unclear. CDR3 size: 14 residues. V lost 3 bases, J lost 6 bases, and 14 bases lay in between. CDR1 is SNHLY and CDR2 is FYNNEI in the germline V gene. CDR3 nucleotides: TGTGCCAGCAGTGAGGTGGGCAAATCCGCTGAAGCTTTCTTT. It translates to CASSEVGKSAEAFF.

The chain combines TRBV5-1 with TRBJ2-7; D is unresolved. From germline, CDR1 is SGHRS and CDR2 YFSETQ. The CDR3 has 11 amino acids. V was pared by 7 bases and J by 2 bases, with 7 bases between. The CDR3 region has the DNA TGCGCCAGCCGTGGTCCCTACGAGCAGTACTTC. It encodes CASRGPYEQYF.

This clone was seen just once. This chain joins TRBV18 and TRBJ1-2; TRBD1 matches at 8 bases. Germline V gene sequence: CDR1 KGHSH, CDR2 LQKENI. Germline trimming cut 6 bases from V and 6 bases from J; bases unmatched to any gene: 9. CDR3 length equals 14 residues. CDR3 protein: CASSLDRDSHGYTF. As DNA, the CDR3 is TGTGCCAGCTCCCTGGACAGGGACTCTCATGGCTACACCTTC.

The chain has TRBV5-1 and TRBJ2-7; tentatively, D is TRBD1 or TRBD2 (5 bases each). The CDR3 runs to 13 residues. The germline V and J ends were trimmed by 3 bases and 0 bases, with 7 bases remaining between them. The V gene's germline CDR1 is SGHRS and CDR2 YFSETQ. The CDR3 loop reads CASSWDGSYEQYF. CDR3 bases: TGCGCCAGCAGCTGGGACGGCTCCTACGAGCAGTACTTC.